These 17 T cell receptor beta chains came from one sample sequenced in a study of cytomegalovirus exposure and HLA in healthy donors. Amplification used 60 Vbeta primers and 13 Jbeta primers. Here immunoSEQ multiplex PCR was the method, and the copy in TCRdb shows in-frame clones only, minus some. The sample includes 150,000 or so clones, more than 60% of them seen just once. The sequenced sample consisted of PBMCs. These receptors were taken from a woman aged 25 to 45 in good health and CMV-seronegative.

The chain recombines TRBV28 with TRBJ2-7; D possibly corresponds to TRBD1 (6 bases). CDR3 length: 12 amino acids. The V and J ends lost 8 bases and 7 bases respectively, with 15 bases between them. Germline V gene lookup returns CDR1 MDHEN and CDR2 SYDVKM. The CDR3 region has the DNA TGTGCCAGCCAGGGGCATCCGAGGGAGCAGTACTTC. It yields the protein CASQGHPREQYF.

The genes are TRBV5-1 and TRBJ2-3; D is uncertain. V lost 0 bases to trimming and J lost 6 bases, with 17 bases between them. CDR1 and CDR2 (germline): SGHRS, YFSETQ. This CDR3 spans 16 amino acids. As DNA, the CDR3 is TGCGCCAGCAGCTTGGACTACTCCACGCCCGGGGATACGCAGTATTTT. Its translation: CASSLDYSTPGDTQYF. Drawing the rest from reference TRBV5-1 and TRBJ2-3, the complete variable domain is KAGVTQTPRYLIKTRGQQVTLSCSPISGHRSVSWYQQTPGQGLQFLFEYFSETQRNKGNFPGRFSGRQFSNSRSEMNVSTLELGDSALYLCASSLDYSTPGDTQYFGPGTRLTVL.

CDR3 DNA: TGTGCCAGCAGGCAGGGGGGACGGGAGCAGTACTTC. Encoded protein: CASRQGGREQYF. V gene TRBV27 combines with J gene TRBJ2-7, with D perhaps matching TRBD1 (7 bases). Germline CDR1 and CDR2: MNHEY and SMNVEV (reference sequence). V lost 6 bases, J lost 7 bases, and 13 bases lay in between. The CDR3 contains 12 residues.

The DNA of the CDR3 is TGCGCCAGCAATCAAGGGAGGAACACTGAAGCTTTCTTT. It specifies CASNQGRNTEAFF. This chain uses TRBV5-1 with TRBJ1-1; no definite D call. The CDR3 consists of 13 residues. Between the trimmed V and J ends, which lost 6 bases and 1 base, there was a span of 10 bases. CDR1 and CDR2 (germline): SGHRS, YFSETQ.

The chain links TRBV10-1 to TRBJ2-5, with TRBD1 as a possible D gene (6 bases). The better agreement between TRBJ2-7 and the DNA end casts doubt on the J call. The V gene's germline CDR1 is WNHNN and CDR2 SYGVQD (reference sequence). The CDR3 spans 12 residues. The CDR3 nucleotides read TGCGCCAGCACGGGACATCGCCACGAGCAGTACTTC. This sequence encodes CASTGHRHEQYF.

The gene calls are TRBV7-9 and TRBJ1-4; D remains ambiguous. With 2 bases removed from V and 8 bases from J, the gap between germline ends came to 9 bases. Germline lookup yields CDR1 SEHNR and CDR2 FQNEAQ (reference sequence). This CDR3 has 13 residues. CDR3 DNA: TGTGCCAGCAGCTTACTAGGTGGGGAAAAACTGTTTTTT. This sequence encodes CASSLLGGEKLFF.

The CDR3 sequence: CASRLSTGTYEQYF. CDR3 sequence (DNA): TGTGCCAGCAGACTCTCGACGGGAACCTACGAGCAGTACTTC. V is TRBV28 and J is TRBJ2-7, with D possibly matching TRBD2 (5 bases). The CDR3 contains 14 residues. V lost 6 bases, J lost 2 bases, and 14 bases lay in between. The germline CDR1 and CDR2 sequences are MDHEN and SYDVKM.

The chain has TRBV15 and TRBJ1-3; no definite D call. Per the germline V gene, CDR1 is LNHNV and CDR2 is YYDKDF (reference sequence). V lost 6 bases, J lost 4 bases, and 10 bases lay in between. The length of the CDR3 is 13 residues. The CDR3 coding sequence is TGTGCCACCAGGCAGGTTGGAGGAAACACCATATATTTT. It codes for CATRQVGGNTIYF.

V gene TRBV14 combines with J gene TRBJ1-1; TRBD1 agrees at 9 bases. This CDR3 contains 17 residues. Trimming cost V 4 bases and J 5 bases; bases outside gene matches: 14. CDR1 and CDR2 from the germline V gene are SGHDN and FVKESK. This CDR3 reads CASSRPRDRALGTEAFF. CDR3 in DNA: TGTGCCAGCAGCCGGCCCCGGGACAGGGCTTTGGGAACTGAAGCTTTCTTT. Based on the CDR3 plus reference TRBV14 and TRBJ1-1, the full variable domain is EAGVTQFPSHSVIEKGQTVTLRCDPISGHDNLYWYRRVMGKEIKFLLHFVKESKQDESGMPNNRFLAERTGGTYSTLKVQPAELEDSGVYFCASSRPRDRALGTEAFFGQGTRLTVV.

V gene TRBV5-1 combines with J gene TRBJ2-1, with a weak D call TRBD1 (8 bases). V was trimmed by 6 bases and J by 6 bases, leaving 13 bases between them. CDR1 and CDR2 (germline): SGHRS, YFSETQ. This CDR3 is built from 13 residues. CDR3 in amino acids: CASTTGGGNEQFF. In DNA form, the CDR3 reads TGCGCCAGCACCACAGGGGGGGGCAATGAGCAGTTCTTC.

This chain connects TRBV13 to TRBJ2-1; possibly TRBD1 for D (6 bases). This CDR3 region has 13 residues. The germline V gene encodes CDR1 PRHDT and CDR2 FYEKMQ (reference sequence). V was cut by 2 bases and J by 6 bases, with 8 bases left in between. The CDR3, as DNA: TGTGCCAGCAGCTTACTACAGGGCAATGAGCAGTTCTTC. Protein: CASSLLQGNEQFF.

The gene calls are TRBV18 and TRBJ2-2, with 9 bases aligning to TRBD2. V was clipped by 2 bases and J by 2 bases; unmatched bases: 6. This CDR3 is 17 amino acids long. Per the germline V gene, CDR1 is KGHSH and CDR2 is LQKENI. The CDR3 DNA follows: TGTGCCAGCTCACCAATTAGCGGGGGACCTAACACCGGGGAGCTGTTTTTT. Protein: CASSPISGGPNTGELFF.

CDR3 DNA sequence: TGTGCCAGCAGCCCGGACAGGAACTATGGCTACACCTTC. Amino acid sequence: CASSPDRNYGYTF. The rearrangement uses TRBV7-8 and TRBJ1-2; TRBD1 agrees at 7 bases. The V gene end was trimmed by 5 bases and the J gene end by 2 bases; junction bases not matched to a gene: 2. The CDR3 length is 13 residues. Germline V lookup: CDR1 SGHVS, CDR2 FQNEAQ.

The chain employs TRBV2 and TRBJ2-5, with 10 nucleotides matching TRBD2. Looked up from germline, CDR1 is SNHLY and CDR2 is FYNNEI. Trimming at V came to 8 bases and at J to 5 bases, leaving 17 bases not matched to a gene. The CDR3 has 17 residues. The CDR3 DNA is TGTGCCAGCCTAGTTGGAGCGGGGGGGCCGGGTGACGAGACCCAGTACTTC. This translates into CASLVGAGGPGDETQYF.

The chain has TRBV6-1 and TRBJ2-7, with no clear D. The length of the CDR3 is 11 residues. Germline assignment: CDR1 MNHNS and CDR2 SASEGT. V lost 7 bases, J lost 2 bases, and 6 bases lay in between. CDR3 DNA: TGTGCCAGCAATATTCCCTACGAGCAGTACTTC. It yields the protein CASNIPYEQYF.

The chain couples TRBV7-9 to TRBJ2-3, with D perhaps matching TRBD2 (6 bases). This CDR3 comprises 17 residues. Germline V CDR1 and CDR2: SEHNR, FQNEAQ (reference sequence). V was pared by 5 bases and J by 2 bases, with 20 bases between. The CDR3 coding sequence is TGTGCCAGCAGCCTCCGCCCGCTAGGCGGGGCCACAGATACGCAGTATTTT. It yields the protein CASSLRPLGGATDTQYF.

The V and J genes are TRBV5-8 and TRBJ2-7; D not resolved. Trimming left V 6 bases short and J 2 bases short, with 15 bases between. The CDR3 is 14 amino acids. Per the germline V gene, CDR1 is SGHTS and CDR2 is YDEGEE. The CDR3 spells CASMKRALTYEQYF. The CDR3 DNA reads TGTGCCAGCATGAAGCGCGCCCTTACCTACGAGCAGTACTTC.